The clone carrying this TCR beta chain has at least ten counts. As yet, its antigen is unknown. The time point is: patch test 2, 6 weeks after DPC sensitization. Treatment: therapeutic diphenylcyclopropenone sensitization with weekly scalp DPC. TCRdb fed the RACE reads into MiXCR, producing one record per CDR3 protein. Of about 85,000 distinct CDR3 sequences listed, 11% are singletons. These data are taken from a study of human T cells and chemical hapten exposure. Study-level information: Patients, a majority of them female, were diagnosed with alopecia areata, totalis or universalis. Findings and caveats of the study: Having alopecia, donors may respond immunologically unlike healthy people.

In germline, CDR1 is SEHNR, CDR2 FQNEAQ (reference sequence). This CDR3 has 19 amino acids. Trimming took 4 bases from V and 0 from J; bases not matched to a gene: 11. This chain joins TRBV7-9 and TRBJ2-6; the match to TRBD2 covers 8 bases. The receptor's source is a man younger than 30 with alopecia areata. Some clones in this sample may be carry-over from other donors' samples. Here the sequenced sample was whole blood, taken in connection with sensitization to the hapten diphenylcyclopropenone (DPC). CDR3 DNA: TGTGCCAGCAGCTGGTTTCGGGGGGGCGCCAGCTCTGGGGCCAACGTCCTGACTTTC. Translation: CASSWFRGGASSGANVLTF. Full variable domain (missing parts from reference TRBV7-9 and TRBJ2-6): DTGVSQNPRHKITKRGQNVTFRCDPISEHNRLYWYRQTLGQGPEFLTYFQNEAQLEKSRLLSDRFSAERPKGSFSTLEIQRTEQGDSAMYLCASSWFRGGASSGANVLTFGAGSRLTVL.